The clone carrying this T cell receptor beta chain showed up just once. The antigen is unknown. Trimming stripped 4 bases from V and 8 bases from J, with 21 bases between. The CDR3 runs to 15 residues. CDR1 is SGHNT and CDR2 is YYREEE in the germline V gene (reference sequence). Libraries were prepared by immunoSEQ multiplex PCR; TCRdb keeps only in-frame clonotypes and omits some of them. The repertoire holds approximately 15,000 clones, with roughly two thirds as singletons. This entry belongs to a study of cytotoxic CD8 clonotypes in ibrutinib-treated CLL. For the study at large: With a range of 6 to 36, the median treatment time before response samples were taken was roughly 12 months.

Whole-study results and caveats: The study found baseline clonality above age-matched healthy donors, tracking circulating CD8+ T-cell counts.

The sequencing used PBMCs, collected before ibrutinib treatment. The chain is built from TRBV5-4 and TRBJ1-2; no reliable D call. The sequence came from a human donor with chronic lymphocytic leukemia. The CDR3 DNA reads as TGTGCCAGCAGCATGGCATCTCTGGGCGACCGGGGCTACACCTTC. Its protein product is CASSMASLGDRGYTF.